This T cell receptor (beta chain) was captured in a study of lymphopenia after photon versus proton radiotherapy. Notes on the study in general: Only patients who died were analyzed for survival; proton advantage is unproven. Post-nadir diversity loss with photons came from oligoclonal expansion, particularly CD8+ Temra cells. Relative stability marked proton patients; photon patients lost diversity and naive cells.

CDR3 size: 15 residues. Trimming cost V 6 bases and J 6 bases; bases outside gene matches: 7. The germline V gene encodes CDR1 SEHNR and CDR2 FQNEAQ (reference sequence). This clone appeared a single time. Its antigen is still unknown. Measured with immunoSEQ multiplex PCR; TCRdb has only the in-frame clones, and not every one. The sample carries about 12,000 clones, more than 70% recorded once. This TCR derives from a man in his sixties with pancreatic cancer. The rearrangement links TRBV7-9 to TRBJ2-1; 11 nucleotides agree with TRBD2. The input for sequencing was peripheral blood, taken from a patient treated with proton-based radiotherapy. CDR3 nucleotide sequence: TGTGCCAGCAGTATAGGGACTAGCGGCATCAATGAGCAGTTCTTC. Translating gives CASSIGTSGINEQFF.